One sample yielded the 18 T cell receptor beta chains listed below, sequenced in a study of shared clonotypes between healthy human individuals. Measured with immunoSEQ multiplex PCR; TCRdb has only the in-frame clones, and not every one. The repertoire consists of 2.3 million or so clones, with 93% occurring once and the leading ten covering 0.39%. The specimen sequenced was naive CD4+ T cells from PBMCs. Subset specified: CD45RA+ positively selected. The receptors come from a young man in good health. Some clones in this sample may be carry-over from other donors' samples.

This chain uses TRBV5-8 with TRBJ1-3; 7 bases agree with TRBD1. This CDR3 is 14 amino acids long. J gave up 2 bases and V 3 bases, and 2 bases lay outside the gene matches. Germline assignment: CDR1 SGHTS and CDR2 YDEGEE. The CDR3 DNA is TGTGCCAGCAGCTACAGGGGAACTGGAAACACCATATATTTT. Translation: CASSYRGTGNTIYF.

The chain has TRBV5-1 and TRBJ2-1; 10 bases are a match to TRBD1. The trim removed 2 bases at V and 5 bases at J, leaving 7 bases unmatched. The germline CDR1 and CDR2 sequences are SGHRS and YFSETQ. The CDR3 covers 16 residues. CDR3 coding DNA: TGCGCCAGCAGCTTAACGCCGGGACAGGGGAACAATGAGCAGTTCTTC. This gives the protein CASSLTPGQGNNEQFF.

The chain employs TRBV5-1 and TRBJ1-1; TRBD1 is a possible D gene (6 bases). V lost 7 bases and J lost 2, with 12 bases in between. Germline CDR1 is SGHRS and CDR2 is YFSETQ. The CDR3 spans 13 residues. CDR3 nucleotide sequence: TGCGCCAGCGCAGACAGGCCAAACACTGAAGCTTTCTTT. This encodes CASADRPNTEAFF. The full variable domain, in which reference TRBV5-1 and TRBJ1-1 provide the parts outside the CDR3, is KAGVTQTPRYLIKTRGQQVTLSCSPISGHRSVSWYQQTPGQGLQFLFEYFSETQRNKGNFPGRFSGRQFSNSRSEMNVSTLELGDSALYLCASADRPNTEAFFGQGTRLTVV.

This chain joins TRBV9 and TRBJ2-1; no clear D gene. The CDR3 has 14 amino acids. V lost 1 base and J lost 8, with 13 bases in between. Germline CDR1 is SGDLS and CDR2 is YYNGEE. This CDR3 reads CASSVLPSEDEQFF. CDR3 DNA sequence: TGTGCCAGCAGCGTACTGCCCTCCGAGGATGAGCAGTTCTTC.

The chain employs TRBV5-4 and TRBJ2-3; D ambiguous. The germline V gene encodes CDR1 SGHNT and CDR2 YYREEE (reference sequence). This CDR3 spans 15 amino acids. The V gene lost 1 base and the J gene lost 0 bases, with 9 bases spanning the gap. In DNA, the CDR3 is TGTGCCAGCAGCTTGCTTATTACTAGCACAGATACGCAGTATTTT. Amino acid sequence: CASSLLITSTDTQYF.

V gene TRBV27 combines with J gene TRBJ2-2; D remains unclear. The length of the CDR3 is 16 residues. Trimming pared 2 bases from V and 3 bases from J, leaving 13 bases between. CDR1 is MNHEY, CDR2 SMNVEV, per germline (reference sequence). The CDR3 bases are TGTGCCAGCAGTTTAGGCACCCGAAGTGACACCGGGGAGCTGTTTTTT. The encoded protein is CASSLGTRSDTGELFF.

The chain uses TRBV28 and TRBJ1-1, with TRBD1 as a possible D gene (5 bases). The CDR3 is 22 residues long. V gave up 6 bases and J gave up 5 bases, with 40 bases separating them. Germline-derived CDR1 and CDR2 are MDHEN and SYDVKM. The CDR3 DNA is TGTGCCAGCAGCCGTTCTCCGCGATTTCCGGGACGATCGGCGGGATGGGGTACTGAAGCTTTCTTT. Translating it yields CASSRSPRFPGRSAGWGTEAFF.

The chain combines TRBV9 with TRBJ2-7, with no clear D. This CDR3 has 14 amino acids. CDR1 and CDR2 from the germline V gene are SGDLS and YYNGEE. The ends were cut back, 0 bases at V and 4 bases at J, with 11 bases in the middle. The CDR3 DNA is TGTGCCAGCAGCGTAGCCCTAGTTCCTTACGAGCAGTACTTC. Amino acids: CASSVALVPYEQYF. The full variable domain, with the rest looked up from reference TRBV9 and TRBJ2-7, is DSGVTQTPKHLITATGQRVTLRCSPRSGDLSVYWYQQSLDQGLQFLIQYYNGEERAKGNILERFSAQQFPDLHSELNLSSLELGDSALYFCASSVALVPYEQYFGPGTRLTVT.

The chain links TRBV6-5 to TRBJ2-5, with 8 bases that match TRBD2. Germline loops: CDR1 MNHEY, CDR2 SVGAGI. V shed 8 bases, J shed 4 bases, and the junction held 9 bases outside the gene matches. This CDR3 comprises 14 residues. CDR3: CASREASGRETQYF. CDR3 DNA sequence: TGTGCCAGCCGAGAGGCTAGCGGGCGAGAGACCCAGTACTTC.

On this clone itself: The same CDR3 also results from other DNA sequences found in this sample. The CDR3 region has the DNA TGTGCCTGGAGTGTACTTAGTGGAACTGAAGCTTTCTTT. Encoded protein: CAWSVLSGTEAFF. V is TRBV30 and J is TRBJ1-1; D is ambiguous. V lost 0 bases, J lost 5 bases, and 10 bases lay in between. Germline CDR1 GTSNPN, CDR2 SVGIG (reference sequence). CDR3 size: 13 residues.

This clone was recorded only once. In the same sample, other DNA sequences code for this CDR3. This CDR3 is CASSLVGGLEAFF. In nucleotides, the CDR3 is TGTGCCAGCAGCTTAGTAGGAGGGCTTGAAGCTTTCTTT. The chain couples TRBV7-3 to TRBJ1-1; D ambiguous. Germline V gives CDR1 SGHTA, CDR2 FQGTGA. The CDR3 has 13 amino acids. Trimming shortened V by 2 bases and J by 7 bases, and 11 bases separated the two germline ends.

This clone appeared a single time. This sequence joins TRBV5-1 and TRBJ1-2; D call uncertain. The CDR3 totals 14 residues. The V end lost 0 bases, the J end lost 7 bases, and 13 bases lay between the germline ends. Germline V CDR1 and CDR2: SGHRS, YFSETQ. CDR3: CASSLAGRGIGYTF. CDR3 sequence (DNA): TGCGCCAGCAGCTTGGCGGGGAGAGGAATTGGCTACACCTTC. The full variable domain, its missing parts supplied by reference TRBV5-1 and TRBJ1-2, is KAGVTQTPRYLIKTRGQQVTLSCSPISGHRSVSWYQQTPGQGLQFLFEYFSETQRNKGNFPGRFSGRQFSNSRSEMNVSTLELGDSALYLCASSLAGRGIGYTFGSGTRLTVV.

The chain is built from TRBV7-8 and TRBJ2-1, with D possibly being TRBD2 (6 bases). There are 17 residues in the CDR3. Germline CDR1 is SGHVS and CDR2 is FQNEAQ. V was trimmed by 4 bases and J by 3 bases, leaving 19 bases between them. The CDR3 reads CASSWNPSSGYYNEQFF. The CDR3 nucleotides are TGTGCCAGCAGCTGGAACCCTAGTAGCGGCTACTACAATGAGCAGTTCTTC.

J is TRBJ2-5 and V is TRBV7-6; TRBD2 matches at 8 bases. The CDR3 is made up of 14 amino acids. V lost 4 bases, J lost 8 bases, and 9 bases stayed unmatched. CDR1 and CDR2 (germline): SGHVS, FNYEAQ. Here the CDR3 DNA reads TGTGCCAGCAGCTCCCGGGACGGACTAGCCACCCAGTACTTC. As protein: CASSSRDGLATQYF. Full variable domain (rest looked up from reference TRBV7-6 and TRBJ2-5): GAGVSQSPRYKVTKRGQDVALRCDPISGHVSLYWYRQALGQGPEFLTYFNYEAQQDKSGLPNDRFSAERPEGSISTLTIQRTEQRDSAMYRCASSSRDGLATQYFGPGTRLLVL.

V is TRBV5-4 and J is TRBJ2-4, with 14 bases that match TRBD2. Per the germline V gene, CDR1 is SGHNT and CDR2 is YYREEE (reference sequence). This CDR3 spans 16 amino acids. Trimming cost V 4 bases and J 8 bases; bases outside gene matches: 8. CDR3 coding DNA: TGTGCCAGCAGCACTCGGACTAGCGGGAGGTTGGACATTCAGTACTTC. Translating it yields CASSTRTSGRLDIQYF. Full variable domain (rest looked up from reference TRBV5-4 and TRBJ2-4): ETGVTQSPTHLIKTRGQQVTLRCSSQSGHNTVSWYQQALGQGPQFIFQYYREEENGRGNFPPRFSGLQFPNYSSELNVNALELDDSALYLCASSTRTSGRLDIQYFGAGTRLSVL.

This clone was seen more than once but under ten times. V gene TRBV18 combines with J gene TRBJ1-5; 8 bases are shared with TRBD1. Per germline, CDR1 KGHSH and CDR2 LQKENI. The trim removed 5 bases at V and 6 bases at J, leaving 6 bases unmatched. The CDR3 runs to 14 residues. The CDR3, as DNA: TGTGCCAGCTCAACAGGACAGGGATTTCAGCCCCAGCATTTT. Translating it yields CASSTGQGFQPQHF.

The chain joins TRBV27 to TRBJ1-1; unclear D gene. The length of the CDR3 is 13 residues. Trimming took off 5 bases at V and 1 base at J, with 8 bases between the two ends. CDR1 and CDR2 from the germline V gene are MNHEY and SMNVEV (reference sequence). CDR3 sequence (DNA): TGTGCCAGCAGTCCTAGACCGAACACTGAAGCTTTCTTT. This encodes CASSPRPNTEAFF.

The chain carries TRBV13 and TRBJ2-2; 8 bases fit TRBD2. The CDR3 is 16 residues long. V was pared by 5 bases and J by 3 bases, with 8 bases of the junction left unmatched. Germline V gene sequence: CDR1 PRHDT, CDR2 FYEKMQ (reference sequence). CDR3 nucleotide sequence: TGTGCCAGCAGCCCGACTAGCGCCCGTGACACCGGGGAGCTGTTTTTT. This translates into CASSPTSARDTGELFF. Combining the CDR3 with reference TRBV13 and TRBJ2-2 gives the whole variable domain AAGVIQSPRHLIKEKRETATLKCYPIPRHDTVYWYQQGPGQDPQFLISFYEKMQSDKGSIPDRFSAQQFSDYHSELNMSSLELGDSALYFCASSPTSARDTGELFFGEGSRLTVL.